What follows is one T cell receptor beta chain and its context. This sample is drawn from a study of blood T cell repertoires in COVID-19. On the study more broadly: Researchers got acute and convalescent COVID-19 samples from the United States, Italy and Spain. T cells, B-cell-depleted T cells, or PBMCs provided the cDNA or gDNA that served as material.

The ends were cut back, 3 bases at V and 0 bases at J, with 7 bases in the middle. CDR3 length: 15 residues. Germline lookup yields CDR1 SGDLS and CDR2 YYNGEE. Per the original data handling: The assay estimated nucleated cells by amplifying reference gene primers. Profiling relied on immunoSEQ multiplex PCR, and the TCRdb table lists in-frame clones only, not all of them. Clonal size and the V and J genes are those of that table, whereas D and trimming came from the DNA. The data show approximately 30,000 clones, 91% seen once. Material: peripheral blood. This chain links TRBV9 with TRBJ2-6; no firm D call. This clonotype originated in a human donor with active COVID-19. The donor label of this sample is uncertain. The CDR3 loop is CASSGVHSGANVLTF. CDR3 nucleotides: TGTGCCAGCAGCGGCGTCCACTCTGGGGCCAACGTCCTGACTTTC.